The TCR beta chain under discussion was sequenced for a study of siplizumab effects on memory and regulatory T cells. Measured with immunoSEQ multiplex PCR; TCRdb has only the in-frame clones, and not every one. The sample lists some 100,000 clones; roughly 93% were seen once. Details on this clone: Its antigen is not identified.

After removal of 0 bases from V and 4 bases from J, the junction contained 5 bases not matched to a gene. The CDR3 totals 16 residues. Germline V gene lookup returns CDR1 GTSNPN and CDR2 SVGIG (reference sequence). Whole-study findings and limits: The mean Treg-derived percentage of mappable alloreactive CD4+ clones was 65% to 75% with siplizumab compared with 25% to 30% in controls. Memory cells seemed less diverse than naive T cells, which also seemed major contributors to the alloresponse. Siplizumab significantly reduced alloreactive sequences traceable to unstimulated CD4+ memory cells.

The J gene is TRBJ2-2, the V gene TRBV30; 10 bases match TRBD1. Sample: CD8+ T cells sorted from blood. The sequence was collected from a human donor in good health. DNA for the CDR3: TGTGCCTGGAGTGTAACGGGACAGGGGCCCACCGGGGAGCTGTTTTTT. Its protein product is CAWSVTGQGPTGELFF.